This T cell receptor beta chain is from a study of a mutant IDH1 vaccine in newly diagnosed glioma. About the research overall: The sex distribution of treated patients was around 60% male and about 40% female, with a mean age of 40.4 years. Previous care, which was radiotherapy, temozolomide, or both, most often involved both. Overall study findings and caveats: Apparently, pseudoprogression bore no relation to changes among the top peripheral T cell clonotypes.

For this clone: Its antigen is still unknown.

The CDR3 runs to 13 residues. The V end lost 7 bases, the J end lost 3 bases, and 13 bases lay between the germline ends. Germline CDR1 is LNHDA and CDR2 is SQIVND (reference sequence). Time point here: week 23, last vaccination. Vaccinated patients received 300 ug of mutant IDH1 20-mer peptide per dose, with topical imiquimod. Each tumor in the donors was a new WHO grade 3 or 4 astrocytoma, IDH1-mutant and ATRX-lost. TCRdb's copy holds only in-frame clones and misses some; the assay was immunoSEQ multiplex PCR. The sample lists around 80,000 clones, approximately 85% occurring once. This sequence was found in a woman aged 45-65 years with glioma. The sequences come from PBMCs, collected from a glioma patient whose treatment included an IDH1 peptide vaccine. V gene TRBV19 combines with J gene TRBJ2-7, with D perhaps TRBD1 (7 bases). As DNA, the CDR3 is TGTGCCAGTAAGGCGGGACAGCTCTACGAGCAGTACTTC. As protein: CASKAGQLYEQYF.